The 29 T cell receptor beta chains listed next were all sequenced from one sample in a study of blood T cell repertoires in COVID-19. Here immunoSEQ multiplex PCR was the method, and the copy in TCRdb shows in-frame clones only, minus some. This table holds approximately 77,000 clones, 86% found once. Sequencing was carried out using peripheral blood. Receptors originate from a man aged 30 to 45 with acute or convalescent COVID-19.

J is TRBJ1-2 and V is TRBV6-6; 9 positions match TRBD1. CDR1 is MNHNY, CDR2 SVGAGI, per germline (reference sequence). The CDR3 has 16 amino acids. Trimming removed 6 bases from V and 0 bases from J; junction bases left unmatched: 8. The CDR3 DNA follows: TGTGCCAGCAGCTCCGGGACAGGGAGTTCTAACTATGGCTACACCTTC. This codes for CASSSGTGSSNYGYTF.

The J gene is TRBJ1-2, the V gene TRBV27; D not certain. This CDR3 spans 16 amino acids. V was trimmed by 2 bases and J by 2 bases, leaving 15 bases between them. Germline CDR1 MNHEY, CDR2 SMNVEV (reference sequence). This CDR3 reads CASSLNWQWSNYGYTF. Here the CDR3 DNA reads TGTGCCAGCAGTTTAAATTGGCAGTGGTCCAACTATGGCTACACCTTC.

This sequence joins TRBV4-2 and TRBJ2-7, with TRBD1 matching 8 bases. V lost 4 bases, J lost 1 base, and 12 bases stayed unmatched. The CDR3 spans 17 residues. Germline V gene data show CDR1 as LGHNA and CDR2 as YNFKEQ. The CDR3, as DNA: TGTGCCAGCAGCCCGAAGGCGGCAGGGGGCAGGTCCTACGAGCAGTACTTC. It yields the protein CASSPKAAGGRSYEQYF.

The chain couples TRBV7-9 to TRBJ2-6; 12 nucleotides line up with TRBD2. Germline assignment: CDR1 SEHNR and CDR2 FQNEAQ (reference sequence). This CDR3 comprises 19 residues. V was pared by 3 bases and J by 4 bases, with 10 bases of the junction left unmatched. Here the CDR3 reads CASSLSLLAGGAGANVLTF. The CDR3, as DNA: TGTGCCAGCAGCTTGTCCCTACTAGCGGGAGGTGCCGGGGCCAACGTCCTGACTTTC.

The chain has TRBV18 and TRBJ1-5; 11 bases align to TRBD1. This CDR3 is 16 amino acids long. The J segment lost 6 bases and the V segment lost 3 bases, leaving 7 bases of the junction unmatched. In germline, CDR1 is KGHSH, CDR2 LQKENI. This CDR3 reads CASSPYGDRGSQPQHF. The CDR3 DNA reads TGTGCCAGCTCACCCTATGGGGACAGGGGGTCTCAGCCCCAGCATTTT.

The rearrangement joins TRBV18 to TRBJ2-7, with a possible D match to TRBD1 (6 bases). Per germline, CDR1 KGHSH and CDR2 LQKENI. CDR3 length: 13 amino acids. The germline V and J ends were trimmed by 4 bases and 3 bases, with 10 bases remaining between them. The CDR3 DNA sequence: TGTGCCAGCTCACACAGGACAGACTACGAGCAGTACGTC. It yields the protein CASSHRTDYEQYV.

In this sample, this clone turned up a few times. The chain employs TRBV7-8 and TRBJ1-2; D gene unclear. Per the germline V gene, CDR1 is SGHVS and CDR2 is FQNEAQ. With 1 base removed from V and 3 bases from J, the gap between germline ends came to 9 bases. The CDR3 extends over 14 amino acids. CDR3 region: CASSLEYSDYGYTF. The CDR3 region has the DNA TGTGCCAGCAGCTTAGAATACTCCGACTATGGCTACACCTTC.

This clone was found a few times. This chain links TRBV10-3 with TRBJ1-1; possibly TRBD1 for D (6 bases). The germline V gene has CDR1 ENHRY and CDR2 SYGVKD. The CDR3 consists of 16 residues. Trimming removed 1 base at V and 0 bases at J, with 12 bases between. The CDR3 nucleotides read TGTGCCATCAGTGAGTATCCCCCAGGGGTGAACACTGAAGCTTTCTTT. This translates into CAISEYPPGVNTEAFF.

The V call is TRBV2, the J call TRBJ1-4; D is ambiguous. There are 13 residues in the CDR3. In germline, CDR1 is SNHLY, CDR2 FYNNEI. V shed 2 bases and J shed 8 bases, with 9 bases lying between them. CDR3 in DNA: TGTGCCAGCAGTGAAAATCCCGGGGAAAAACTGTTTTTT. Residues: CASSENPGEKLFF.

V is TRBV10-3 and J is TRBJ1-2; 8 bases are a match to TRBD1. This CDR3 has 12 residues. After removal of 8 bases from V and 3 bases from J, the junction contained 2 bases not matched to a gene. The germline gives CDR1 ENHRY, CDR2 SYGVKD. The CDR3 reads CAIEGQDYGYTF. The CDR3 region has the DNA TGTGCCATCGAGGGACAGGACTATGGCTACACCTTC.

The chain joins TRBV9 to TRBJ2-5, with 11 bases identical to TRBD2. The CDR3 runs to 16 residues. The junction had 9 bases not matched to a gene; V was cut back by 3 bases and J by 5 bases. Germline V CDR1 and CDR2: SGDLS, YYNGEE. The CDR3 reads CASSALLAGGWETQYF. CDR3 sequence (DNA): TGTGCCAGCAGCGCACTTCTAGCGGGGGGTTGGGAGACCCAGTACTTC.

As regards this clone: The junction does not match germline at one end; this may be a read error. V and J are TRBV25-1 and TRBJ1-5; 10 bases align to TRBD1. This CDR3 region has 14 residues. From germline, CDR1 is MGHDK and CDR2 SYGVNS. Here the CDR3 DNA reads TGTGCCAGCAGTGTGACAGGGGGCAACCAGCCCCAGCATTTT. Protein product: CASSVTGGNQPQHF.

J is TRBJ2-7 and V is TRBV19, with D perhaps TRBD1 (5 bases). Trimming cost V 5 bases and J 0 bases, with 14 bases left between them. CDR3 size: 15 residues. Germline CDR1 is LNHDA and CDR2 is SQIVND (reference sequence). This CDR3 is CASSFGATFSYEQYF. The DNA of the CDR3 is TGTGCCAGTAGTTTTGGGGCGACCTTCTCCTACGAGCAGTACTTC.

V and J are TRBV3-1 (or the pseudogene TRBV3-2) and TRBJ2-5, with D possibly being TRBD1 (6 bases). CDR1 and CDR2 (germline): LGHDT, YNNKEL (reference sequence). The CDR3 has 13 amino acids. The V end was cut by 6 bases, the J end by 5 bases, with 13 bases between. CDR3 amino acids: CASSQGSWETQYF. CDR3 sequence (DNA): TGTGCCAGCAGTCAGGGGTCGTGGGAGACCCAGTACTTC.

J is TRBJ2-7 and V is TRBV27; no clear D gene. V lost 2 bases and J 3 bases, leaving 8 bases between the germline ends. The CDR3 spans 13 residues. Germline V gives CDR1 MNHEY, CDR2 SMNVEV (reference sequence). The CDR3 coding sequence is TGTGCCAGCAGTTTAGAGACTCACTACGAGCAGTACGTC. Translating gives CASSLETHYEQYV.

The rearrangement joins TRBV11-2 to TRBJ1-3; possibly TRBD1 for D (6 bases). CDR3 length equals 17 residues. V was trimmed by 0 bases and J by 2 bases, leaving 14 bases between them. The germline V gene encodes CDR1 SGHAT and CDR2 FQNNGV. The DNA for the CDR3 is TGTGCCAGCAGCTTAGACGCCCGGACAGTGACTGGAAACACCATATATTTT. This sequence encodes CASSLDARTVTGNTIYF.

V and J are TRBV24-1 and TRBJ2-1; 14 bases align to TRBD2. The CDR3 extends over 16 amino acids. After removal of 4 bases from V and 12 bases from J, the junction contained 10 bases not matched to a gene. Germline assignment: CDR1 KGHDR and CDR2 SFDVKD. CDR3 loop: CATSDATSGRANGQFF. CDR3 bases: TGTGCCACCAGTGACGCGACTAGCGGGAGGGCCAACGGGCAGTTCTTC.

The CDR3 protein is CASCDRGSYEQYV. CDR3 DNA sequence: TGTGCCAGCTGTGACAGGGGGAGCTACGAGCAGTACGTC. V gene TRBV28 combines with J gene TRBJ2-7, with 9 bases aligning to TRBD1. The CDR3 runs to 13 residues. Germline trimming cut 8 bases from V and 3 bases from J; bases unmatched to any gene: 5. Germline V lookup: CDR1 MDHEN, CDR2 SYDVKM.

V gene TRBV11-2 combines with J gene TRBJ1-4; TRBD1 matches at 7 bases. The CDR3 contains 14 residues. CDR1 is SGHAT, CDR2 FQNNGV, per germline. V trimming: 1 base; J trimming: 6 bases; junction bases outside the gene matches: 2. The chain's CDR3 is CASSLAGTDEKLFF. CDR3 coding DNA: TGTGCCAGCAGCTTAGCGGGGACAGATGAAAAACTGTTTTTT.

The rearrangement joins TRBV7-3 to TRBJ1-3; D ambiguous. The CDR3 has 13 amino acids. V lost 4 bases and J 2 bases, leaving 6 bases between the germline ends. Germline CDR1 and CDR2: SGHTA and FQGTGA. The CDR3 nucleotides are TGTGCCAGCAGCTACTCCCCTGGAAACACCATATATTTT. It specifies CASSYSPGNTIYF.

Remarks on this clone: Other DNA sequences within the sample encode an identical CDR3. The chain combines TRBV19 with TRBJ1-2, with 8 bases identical to TRBD1. This CDR3 region has 13 residues. Germline CDR1 reads LNHDA; CDR2 reads SQIVND (reference sequence). V trimming: 4 bases; J trimming: 2 bases; junction bases outside the gene matches: 0. CDR3 region: CASSRQGNYGYTF. The CDR3 coding sequence is TGTGCCAGTAGTAGACAGGGGAACTATGGCTACACCTTC.

The genes are TRBV5-1 and TRBJ2-1; TRBD2 aligns across 16 bases. Looked up from germline, CDR1 is SGHRS and CDR2 is YFSETQ. The trim removed 2 bases at V and 9 bases at J, leaving 5 bases unmatched. The CDR3 contains 16 residues. CDR3 loop: CASSFPGTSGRGEQFF. CDR3 DNA sequence: TGCGCCAGCAGCTTTCCTGGGACTAGCGGGAGGGGTGAGCAGTTCTTC.

The chain has TRBV19 and TRBJ2-3, with unresolved D. This CDR3 contains 13 residues. Trimming left V 6 bases short and J 1 base short, with 8 bases between. The germline V gene encodes CDR1 LNHDA and CDR2 SQIVND (reference sequence). Here the CDR3 DNA reads TGTGCCAGTAGCGTTGCAGGCACAGATACGCAGTATTTT. This encodes CASSVAGTDTQYF.

This chain links TRBV3-1 (or the pseudogene TRBV3-2) with TRBJ1-5; TRBD1 aligns across 8 bases. V was pared by 6 bases and J by 6 bases, with 7 bases of the junction left unmatched. The CDR3 contains 14 residues. Germline lookup yields CDR1 LGHDT and CDR2 YNNKEL (reference sequence). CDR3 nucleotides: TGTGCCAGCAGTCGATCCGACAGGGGTCAGCCCCAGCATTTT. It encodes CASSRSDRGQPQHF.

The chain combines TRBV7-9 with TRBJ1-1; D may be TRBD1 (5 bases). CDR3 length: 13 residues. Germline values: CDR1 SEHNR, CDR2 FQNEAQ (reference sequence). Trimming shortened V by 5 bases and J by 6 bases, and 13 bases separated the two germline ends. The CDR3 protein is CASSPLQGSEAFF. The CDR3 bases are TGTGCCAGCAGCCCCCTTCAGGGCTCTGAAGCTTTCTTT.

The rearrangement joins TRBV15 to TRBJ1-2, with TRBD1 as a possible D gene (6 bases). The CDR3 has 14 amino acids. V was clipped by 3 bases and J by 3 bases, with 11 bases between them. The germline V gene has CDR1 LNHNV and CDR2 YYDKDF (reference sequence). The CDR3 protein is CATSRRGGDYGYTF. CDR3 coding DNA: TGTGCCACCAGCAGGCGAGGGGGGGACTATGGCTACACCTTC.

V and J are TRBV12-3 or TRBV12-4 and TRBJ2-7, with D possibly being TRBD2 (5 bases). V lost 5 bases and J 2 bases, leaving 10 bases between the germline ends. The CDR3 runs 13 residues. Written as DNA, the CDR3 is TGTGCCAGCAGTAGACGGACTCCCTACGAGCAGTACTTC. Amino acids: CASSRRTPYEQYF.

This chain links TRBV6-2 or TRBV6-3 with TRBJ2-2; a weak D match, TRBD2 (7 bases). This CDR3 region has 18 residues. Germline V gene data show CDR1 as MNHEY and CDR2 as SVGEGT. V was pared by 0 bases and J by 0 bases, with 14 bases between. Here the CDR3 DNA reads TGTGCCAGCAGTTACTCGATCCGCGGGGGCACGAACACCGGGGAGCTGTTTTTT. As protein: CASSYSIRGGTNTGELFF.

This chain links TRBV7-3 with TRBJ2-2, with D perhaps TRBD1 (6 bases). CDR1 is SGHTA, CDR2 FQGTGA, per germline. The CDR3 covers 15 residues. V lost 5 bases to trimming and J lost 2 bases, with 12 bases between them. This chain's CDR3 is CASSRRGRNTGELFF. As DNA, the CDR3 is TGTGCCAGCAGCCGCAGGGGCCGAAACACCGGGGAGCTGTTTTTT.